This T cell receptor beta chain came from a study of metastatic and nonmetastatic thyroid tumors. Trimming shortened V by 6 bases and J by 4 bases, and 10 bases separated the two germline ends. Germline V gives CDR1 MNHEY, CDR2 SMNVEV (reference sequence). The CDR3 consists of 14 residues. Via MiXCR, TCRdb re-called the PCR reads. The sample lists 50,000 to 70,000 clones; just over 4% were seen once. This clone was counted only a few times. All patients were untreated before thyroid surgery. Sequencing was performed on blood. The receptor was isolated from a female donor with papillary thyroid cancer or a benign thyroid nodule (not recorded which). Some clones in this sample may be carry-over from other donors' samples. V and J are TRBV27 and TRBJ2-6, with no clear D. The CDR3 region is CASSSALGANVLTF. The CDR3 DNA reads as TGTGCCAGCAGCAGCGCGCTAGGGGCCAACGTCCTGACTTTC.